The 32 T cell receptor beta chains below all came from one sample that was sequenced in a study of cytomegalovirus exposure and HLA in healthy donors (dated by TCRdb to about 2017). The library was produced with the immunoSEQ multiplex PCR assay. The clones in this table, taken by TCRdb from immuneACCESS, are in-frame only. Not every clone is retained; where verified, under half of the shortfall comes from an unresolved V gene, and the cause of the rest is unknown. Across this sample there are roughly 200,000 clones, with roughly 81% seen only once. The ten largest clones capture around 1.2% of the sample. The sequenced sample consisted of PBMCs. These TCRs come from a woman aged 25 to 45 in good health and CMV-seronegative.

The CDR3 region is CASSFARVGTDTQYF. The CDR3 nucleotides are TGCGCCAGCAGCTTCGCCAGGGTGGGGACAGATACGCAGTATTTT. The chain carries TRBV5-1 and TRBJ2-3, with a weak D call TRBD1 (5 bases). Germline CDR1 is SGHRS and CDR2 is YFSETQ. Trimming cost V 2 bases and J 3 bases, with 13 bases left between them. The CDR3 runs 15 residues. Complete variable domain (other parts from reference TRBV5-1 and TRBJ2-3): KAGVTQTPRYLIKTRGQQVTLSCSPISGHRSVSWYQQTPGQGLQFLFEYFSETQRNKGNFPGRFSGRQFSNSRSEMNVSTLELGDSALYLCASSFARVGTDTQYFGPGTRLTVL.

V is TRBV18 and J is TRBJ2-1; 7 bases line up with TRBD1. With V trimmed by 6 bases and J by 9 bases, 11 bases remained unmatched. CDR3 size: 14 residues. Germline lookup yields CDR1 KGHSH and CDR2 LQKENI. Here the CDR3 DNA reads TGTGCCAGCTCCCGGAACAGGGGTTCAGCTGAGCAGTTCTTC. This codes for CASSRNRGSAEQFF. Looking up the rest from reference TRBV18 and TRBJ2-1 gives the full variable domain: NAGVMQNPRHLVRRRGQEARLRCSPMKGHSHVYWYRQLPEEGLKFMVYLQKENIIDESGMPKERFSAEFPKEGPSILRIQQVVRGDSAAYFCASSRNRGSAEQFFGPGTRLTVL.

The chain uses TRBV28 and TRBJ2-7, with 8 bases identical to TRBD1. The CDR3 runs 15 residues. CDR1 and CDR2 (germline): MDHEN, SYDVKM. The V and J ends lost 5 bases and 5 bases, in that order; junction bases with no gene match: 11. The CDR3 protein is CASSPSGQAGHEQYF. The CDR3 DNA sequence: TGTGCCAGCAGTCCTTCGGGACAGGCGGGTCACGAGCAGTACTTC.

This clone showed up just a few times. CDR3: CASTLNRDSYEQYF. CDR3 in DNA: TGTGCCAGCACCTTGAACAGGGACTCCTACGAGCAGTACTTC. The chain combines TRBV27 with TRBJ2-7, with D possibly matching TRBD1 (6 bases). Per the germline V gene, CDR1 is MNHEY and CDR2 is SMNVEV (reference sequence). The CDR3 sequence is 14 residues long. Trimming removed 7 bases at V and 0 bases at J, with 13 bases between.

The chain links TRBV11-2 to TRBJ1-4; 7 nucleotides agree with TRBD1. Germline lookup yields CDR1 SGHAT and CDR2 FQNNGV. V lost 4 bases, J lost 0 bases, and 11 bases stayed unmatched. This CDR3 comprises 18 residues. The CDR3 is CASSSPRGDRATNEKLFF. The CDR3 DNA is TGTGCCAGCAGCTCACCCAGGGGGGACAGAGCAACTAATGAAAAACTGTTTTTT.

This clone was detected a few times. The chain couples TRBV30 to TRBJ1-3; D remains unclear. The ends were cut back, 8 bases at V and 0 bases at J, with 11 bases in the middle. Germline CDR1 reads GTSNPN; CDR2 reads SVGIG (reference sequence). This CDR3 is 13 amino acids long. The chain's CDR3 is CAGRLSSGNTIYF. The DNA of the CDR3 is TGTGCCGGACGACTAAGCTCTGGAAACACCATATATTTT.

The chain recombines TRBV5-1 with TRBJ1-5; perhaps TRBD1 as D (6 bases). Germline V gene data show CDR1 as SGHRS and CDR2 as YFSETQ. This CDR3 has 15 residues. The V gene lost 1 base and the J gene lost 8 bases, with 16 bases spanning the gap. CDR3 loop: CASSLTGLSSEPQHF. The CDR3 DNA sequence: TGCGCCAGCAGCTTGACAGGGCTATCCTCGGAGCCCCAGCATTTT.

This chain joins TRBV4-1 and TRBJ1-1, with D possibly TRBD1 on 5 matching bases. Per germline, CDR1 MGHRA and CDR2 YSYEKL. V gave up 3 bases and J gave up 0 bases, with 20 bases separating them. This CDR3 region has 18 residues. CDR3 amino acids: CASSQGWEGRPLNTEAFF. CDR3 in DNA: TGCGCCAGCAGCCAGGGATGGGAGGGACGGCCTTTGAACACTGAAGCTTTCTTT.

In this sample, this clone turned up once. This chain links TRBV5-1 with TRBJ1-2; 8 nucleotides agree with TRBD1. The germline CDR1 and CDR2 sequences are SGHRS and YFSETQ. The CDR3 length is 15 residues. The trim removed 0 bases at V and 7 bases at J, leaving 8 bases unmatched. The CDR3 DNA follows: TGCGCCAGCAGCTTGGAAGCAGGGGGCAATAGTGGCTACACCTTC. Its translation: CASSLEAGGNSGYTF.

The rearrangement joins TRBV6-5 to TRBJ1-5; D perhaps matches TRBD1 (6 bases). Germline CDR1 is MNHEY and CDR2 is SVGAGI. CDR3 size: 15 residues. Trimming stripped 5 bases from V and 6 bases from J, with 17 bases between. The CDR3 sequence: CASSPTQGTGQPQHF. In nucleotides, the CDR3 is TGTGCCAGCAGTCCCACACAGGGAACCGGTCAGCCCCAGCATTTT.

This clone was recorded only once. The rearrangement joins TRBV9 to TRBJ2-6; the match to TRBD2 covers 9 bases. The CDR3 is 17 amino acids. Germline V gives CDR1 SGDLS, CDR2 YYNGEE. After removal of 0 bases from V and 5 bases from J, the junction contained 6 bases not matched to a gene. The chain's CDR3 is CASSVGGGGDRANVLTF. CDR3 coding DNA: TGTGCCAGCAGCGTAGGAGGCGGGGGGGATCGGGCCAACGTCCTGACTTTC. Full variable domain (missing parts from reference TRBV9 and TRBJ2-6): DSGVTQTPKHLITATGQRVTLRCSPRSGDLSVYWYQQSLDQGLQFLIQYYNGEERAKGNILERFSAQQFPDLHSELNLSSLELGDSALYFCASSVGGGGDRANVLTFGAGSRLTVL.

CDR3 DNA: TGTGCCAGCAGCCACCAGGTAGCGGGACTGTACGAGCAGTACTTC. Translation gives CASSHQVAGLYEQYF. The chain links TRBV4-2 to TRBJ2-7; 8 bases line up with TRBD2. Germline V CDR1 and CDR2: LGHNA, YNFKEQ. Trimming took 3 bases from V and 4 from J; bases not matched to a gene: 8. The CDR3 length is 15 residues.

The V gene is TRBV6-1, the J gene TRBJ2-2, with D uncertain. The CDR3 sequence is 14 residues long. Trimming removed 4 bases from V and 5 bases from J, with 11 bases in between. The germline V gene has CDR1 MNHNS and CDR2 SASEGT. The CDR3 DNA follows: TGTGCCAGCAGTGCGTCCATCGGTACCGGGGAGCTGTTTTTT. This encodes CASSASIGTGELFF.

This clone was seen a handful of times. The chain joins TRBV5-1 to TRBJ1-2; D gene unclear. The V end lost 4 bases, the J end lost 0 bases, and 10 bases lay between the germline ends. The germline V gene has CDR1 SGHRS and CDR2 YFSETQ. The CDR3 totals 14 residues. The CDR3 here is CASSAQRTNYGYTF. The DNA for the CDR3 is TGCGCCAGCAGCGCCCAGAGGACTAACTATGGCTACACCTTC.

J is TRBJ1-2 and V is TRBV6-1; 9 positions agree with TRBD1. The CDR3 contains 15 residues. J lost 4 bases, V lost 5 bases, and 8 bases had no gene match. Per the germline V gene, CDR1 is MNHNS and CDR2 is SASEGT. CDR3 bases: TGTGCCAGCAGTACACAGGGGGCGTATCTCTATGGCTACACCTTC. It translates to CASSTQGAYLYGYTF.

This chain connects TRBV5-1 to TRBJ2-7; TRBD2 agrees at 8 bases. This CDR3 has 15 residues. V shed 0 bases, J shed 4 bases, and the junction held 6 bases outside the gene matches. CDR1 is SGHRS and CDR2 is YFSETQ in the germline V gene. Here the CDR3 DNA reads TGCGCCAGCAGCTTGGCTGGCGGGAGGTGGTACGAGCAGTACTTC. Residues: CASSLAGGRWYEQYF.

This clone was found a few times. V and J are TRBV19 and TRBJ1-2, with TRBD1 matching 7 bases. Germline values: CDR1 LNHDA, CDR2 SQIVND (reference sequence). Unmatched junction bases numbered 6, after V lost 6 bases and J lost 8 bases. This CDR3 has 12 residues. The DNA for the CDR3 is TGTGCCAGTAGCCCTAGGGGGCCAGGCTACACCTTC. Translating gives CASSPRGPGYTF.

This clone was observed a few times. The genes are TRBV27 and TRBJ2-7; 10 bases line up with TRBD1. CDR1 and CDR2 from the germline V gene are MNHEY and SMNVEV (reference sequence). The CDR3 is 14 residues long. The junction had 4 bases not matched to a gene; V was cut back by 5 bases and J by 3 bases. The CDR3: CASSPRTGGYEQYF. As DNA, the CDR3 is TGTGCCAGCAGTCCCCGGACAGGGGGCTACGAGCAGTACTTC.

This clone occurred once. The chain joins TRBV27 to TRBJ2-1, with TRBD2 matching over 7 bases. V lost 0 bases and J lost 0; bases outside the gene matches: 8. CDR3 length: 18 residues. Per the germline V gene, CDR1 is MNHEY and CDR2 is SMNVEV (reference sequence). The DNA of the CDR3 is TGTGCCAGCAGTTTATCGGGCTACGGGAGGTACTCCTACAATGAGCAGTTCTTC. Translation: CASSLSGYGRYSYNEQFF.

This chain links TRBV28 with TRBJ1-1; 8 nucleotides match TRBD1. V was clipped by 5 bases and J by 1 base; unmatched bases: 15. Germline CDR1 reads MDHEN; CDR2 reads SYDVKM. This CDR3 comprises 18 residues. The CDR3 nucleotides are TGTGCCAGCAGTCTACCACGGTCCCGGGACAGGCGGAACACTGAAGCTTTCTTT. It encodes CASSLPRSRDRRNTEAFF.

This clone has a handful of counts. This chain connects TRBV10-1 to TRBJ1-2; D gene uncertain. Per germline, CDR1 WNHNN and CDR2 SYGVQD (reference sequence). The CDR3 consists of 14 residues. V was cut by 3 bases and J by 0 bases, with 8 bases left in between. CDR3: CASSDWPANYGYTF. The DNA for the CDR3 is TGCGCCAGCAGTGACTGGCCAGCTAACTATGGCTACACCTTC.

The CDR3 coding sequence is TGTGCCAGCAGTTATTTAGCGGGAGGGCCCTACAATGAGCAGTTCTTC. Translation: CASSYLAGGPYNEQFF. The rearrangement uses TRBV6-6 and TRBJ2-1; 11 bases align to TRBD2. There are 16 residues in the CDR3. Germline V lookup: CDR1 MNHNY, CDR2 SVGAGI (reference sequence). The V and J ends lost 3 bases and 2 bases, in that order; junction bases with no gene match: 3.

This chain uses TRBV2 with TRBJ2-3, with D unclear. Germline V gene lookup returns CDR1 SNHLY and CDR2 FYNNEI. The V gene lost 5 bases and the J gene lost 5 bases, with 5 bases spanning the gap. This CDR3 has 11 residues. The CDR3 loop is CASSLLDTQYF. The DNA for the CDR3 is TGTGCCAGCAGTCTTCTAGATACGCAGTATTTT.

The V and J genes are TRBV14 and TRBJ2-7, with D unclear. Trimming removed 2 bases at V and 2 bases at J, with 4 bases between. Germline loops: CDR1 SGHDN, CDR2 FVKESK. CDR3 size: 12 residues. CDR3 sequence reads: CASSQKPYEQYF. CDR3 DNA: TGTGCCAGCAGCCAAAAGCCCTACGAGCAGTACTTC.

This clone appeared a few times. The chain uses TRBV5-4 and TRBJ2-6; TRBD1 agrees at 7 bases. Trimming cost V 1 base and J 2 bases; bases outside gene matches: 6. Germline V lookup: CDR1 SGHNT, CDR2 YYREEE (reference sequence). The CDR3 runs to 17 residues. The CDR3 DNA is TGTGCCAGCAGCTTGAACAGGGGAAGCACTGGGGCCAACGTCCTGACTTTC. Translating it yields CASSLNRGSTGANVLTF. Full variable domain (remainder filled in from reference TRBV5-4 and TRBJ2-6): ETGVTQSPTHLIKTRGQQVTLRCSSQSGHNTVSWYQQALGQGPQFIFQYYREEENGRGNFPPRFSGLQFPNYSSELNVNALELDDSALYLCASSLNRGSTGANVLTFGAGSRLTVL.

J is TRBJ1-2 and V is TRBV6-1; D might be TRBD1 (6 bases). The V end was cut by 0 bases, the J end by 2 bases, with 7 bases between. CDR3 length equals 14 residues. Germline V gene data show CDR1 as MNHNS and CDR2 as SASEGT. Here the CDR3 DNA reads TGTGCCAGCAGTGAAGCTCAGGGGAACTATGGCTACACCTTC. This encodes CASSEAQGNYGYTF.

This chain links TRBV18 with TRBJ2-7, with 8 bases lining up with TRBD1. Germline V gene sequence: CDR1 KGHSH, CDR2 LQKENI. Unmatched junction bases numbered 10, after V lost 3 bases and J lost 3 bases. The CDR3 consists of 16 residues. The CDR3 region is CASSPSLGTGYYEQYF. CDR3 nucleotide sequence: TGTGCCAGCTCACCGAGCCTCGGGACAGGCTACTACGAGCAGTACTTC.

The CDR3 sequence is CASGTEMNTEAFF. The CDR3 coding sequence is TGTGCCAGCGGGACAGAAATGAACACTGAAGCTTTCTTT. The rearrangement links TRBV2 to TRBJ1-1, with 7 positions matching TRBD1. The CDR3 contains 13 residues. The ends lost 8 bases at V and 0 bases at J; junction bases unmatched: 3. Germline loops: CDR1 SNHLY, CDR2 FYNNEI.

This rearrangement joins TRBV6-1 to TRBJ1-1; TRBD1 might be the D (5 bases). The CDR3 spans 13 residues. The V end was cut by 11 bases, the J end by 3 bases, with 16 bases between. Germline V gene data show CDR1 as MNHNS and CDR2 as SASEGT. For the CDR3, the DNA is TGTGCCTCCCCAGGGCCTTGGGACACTGAAGCTTTCTTT. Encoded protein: CASPGPWDTEAFF.

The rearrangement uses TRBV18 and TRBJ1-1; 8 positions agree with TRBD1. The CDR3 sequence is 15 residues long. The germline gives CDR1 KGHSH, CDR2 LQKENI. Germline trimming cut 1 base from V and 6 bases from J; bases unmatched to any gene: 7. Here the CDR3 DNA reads TGTGCCAGCTCACCACGACAGGGGCGGTTAGCTGAAGCTTTCTTT. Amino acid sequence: CASSPRQGRLAEAFF.

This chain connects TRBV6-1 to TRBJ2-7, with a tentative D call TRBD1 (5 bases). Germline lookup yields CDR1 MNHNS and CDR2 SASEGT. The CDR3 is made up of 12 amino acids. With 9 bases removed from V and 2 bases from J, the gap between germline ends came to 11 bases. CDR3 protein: CASTGVPYEQYF. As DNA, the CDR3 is TGTGCCAGTACAGGAGTACCCTACGAGCAGTACTTC.

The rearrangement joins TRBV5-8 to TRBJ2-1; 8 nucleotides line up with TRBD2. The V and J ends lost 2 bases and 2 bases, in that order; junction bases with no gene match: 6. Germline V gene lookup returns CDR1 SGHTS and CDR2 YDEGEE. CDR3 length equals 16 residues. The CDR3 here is CASSFGSGVTYNEQFF. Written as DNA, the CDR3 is TGTGCCAGCAGCTTCGGTAGCGGGGTAACCTACAATGAGCAGTTCTTC. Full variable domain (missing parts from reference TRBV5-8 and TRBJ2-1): EAGVTQSPTHLIKTRGQQATLRCSPISGHTSVYWYQQALGLGLQFLLWYDEGEERNRGNFPPRFSGRQFPNYSSELNVNALELEDSALYLCASSFGSGVTYNEQFFGPGTRLTVL.